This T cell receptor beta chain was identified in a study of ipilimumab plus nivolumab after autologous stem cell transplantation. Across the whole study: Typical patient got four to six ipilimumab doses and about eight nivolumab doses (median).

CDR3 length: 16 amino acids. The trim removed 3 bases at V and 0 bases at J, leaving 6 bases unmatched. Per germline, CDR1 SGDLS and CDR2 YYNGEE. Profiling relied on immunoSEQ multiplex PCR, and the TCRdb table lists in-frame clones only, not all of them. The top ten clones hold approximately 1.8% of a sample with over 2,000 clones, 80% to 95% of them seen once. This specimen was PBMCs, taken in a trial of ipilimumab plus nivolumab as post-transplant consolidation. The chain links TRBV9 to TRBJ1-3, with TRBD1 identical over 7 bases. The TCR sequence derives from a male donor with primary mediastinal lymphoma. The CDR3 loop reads CASSARQGNSGNTIYF. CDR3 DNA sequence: TGTGCCAGCAGCGCGCGACAGGGAAACTCTGGAAACACCATATATTTT. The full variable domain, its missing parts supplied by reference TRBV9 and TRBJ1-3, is DSGVTQTPKHLITATGQRVTLRCSPRSGDLSVYWYQQSLDQGLQFLIQYYNGEERAKGNILERFSAQQFPDLHSELNLSSLELGDSALYFCASSARQGNSGNTIYFGEGSWLTVV.